This section outlines one TCR beta chain sequence together with its context. Trimming cost V 0 bases and J 4 bases, with 15 bases left between them. Germline V gene sequence: CDR1 MGHRA, CDR2 YSYEKL. The CDR3 is 16 residues long. The PCR used 60 Vbeta and 13 Jbeta primers. Per the original methods: In a later analysis, of 80 million to 90 million unique beta chains, some 10 million appeared in at least two donors. The repertoire was sequenced with immunoSEQ multiplex PCR; TCRdb's copy has only in-frame clones and lacks some. Clone size and the V and J calls come from that table; the DNA yielded D and trimming. The table has 170,000 or so clones, just under 85% seen once. The entry originates in a study of cytomegalovirus exposure and HLA in healthy donors.

The chain links TRBV4-1 to TRBJ1-2; D unclear. Input material: PBMCs. This clonotype originated in a girl aged 10 to 17 in good health and CMV-seropositive. The CDR3 coding sequence is TGCGCCAGCAGCCAAGATCTTTTTAGGACTTTCTATGGCTACACCTTC. It encodes CASSQDLFRTFYGYTF.